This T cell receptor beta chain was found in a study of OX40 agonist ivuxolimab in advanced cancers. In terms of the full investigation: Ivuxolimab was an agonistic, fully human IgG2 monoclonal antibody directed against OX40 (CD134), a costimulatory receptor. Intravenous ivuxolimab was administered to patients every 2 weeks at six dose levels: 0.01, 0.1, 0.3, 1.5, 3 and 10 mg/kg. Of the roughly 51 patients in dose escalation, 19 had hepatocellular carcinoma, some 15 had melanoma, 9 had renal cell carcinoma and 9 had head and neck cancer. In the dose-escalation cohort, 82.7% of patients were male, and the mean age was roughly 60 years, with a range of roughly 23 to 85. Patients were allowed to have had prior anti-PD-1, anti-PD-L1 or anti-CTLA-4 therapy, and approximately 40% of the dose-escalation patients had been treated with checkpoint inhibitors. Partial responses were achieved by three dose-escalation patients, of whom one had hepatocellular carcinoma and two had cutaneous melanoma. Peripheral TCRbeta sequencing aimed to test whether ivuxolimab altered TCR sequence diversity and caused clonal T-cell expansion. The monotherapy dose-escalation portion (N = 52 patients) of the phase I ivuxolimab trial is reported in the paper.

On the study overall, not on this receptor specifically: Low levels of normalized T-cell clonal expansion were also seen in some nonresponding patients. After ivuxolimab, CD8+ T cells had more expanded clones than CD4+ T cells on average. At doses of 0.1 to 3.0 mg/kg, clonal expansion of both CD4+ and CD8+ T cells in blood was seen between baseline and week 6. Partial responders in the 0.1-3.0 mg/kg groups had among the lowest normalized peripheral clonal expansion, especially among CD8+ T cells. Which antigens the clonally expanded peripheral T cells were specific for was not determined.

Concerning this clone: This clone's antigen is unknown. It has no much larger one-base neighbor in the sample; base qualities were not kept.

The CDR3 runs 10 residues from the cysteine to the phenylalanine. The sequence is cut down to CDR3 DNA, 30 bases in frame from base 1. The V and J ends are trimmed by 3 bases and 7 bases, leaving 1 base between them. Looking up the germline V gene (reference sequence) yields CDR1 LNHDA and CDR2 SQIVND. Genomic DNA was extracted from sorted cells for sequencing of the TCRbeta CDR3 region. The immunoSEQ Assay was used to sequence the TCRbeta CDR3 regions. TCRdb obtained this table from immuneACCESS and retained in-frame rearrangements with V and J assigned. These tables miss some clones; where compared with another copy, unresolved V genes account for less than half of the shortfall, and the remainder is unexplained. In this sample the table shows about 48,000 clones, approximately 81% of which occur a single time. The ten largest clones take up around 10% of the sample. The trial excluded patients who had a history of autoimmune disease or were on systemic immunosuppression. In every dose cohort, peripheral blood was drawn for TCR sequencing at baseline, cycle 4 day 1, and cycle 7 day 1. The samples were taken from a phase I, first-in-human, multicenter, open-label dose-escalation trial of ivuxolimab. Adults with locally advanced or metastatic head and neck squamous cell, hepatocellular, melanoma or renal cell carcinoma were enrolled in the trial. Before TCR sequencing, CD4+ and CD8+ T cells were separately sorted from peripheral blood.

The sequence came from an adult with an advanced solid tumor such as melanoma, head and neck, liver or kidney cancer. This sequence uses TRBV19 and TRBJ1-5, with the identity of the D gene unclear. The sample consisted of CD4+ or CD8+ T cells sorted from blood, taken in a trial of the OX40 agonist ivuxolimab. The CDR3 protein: CASSIQPQHF. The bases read TGTGCCAGTAGTATCCAGCCCCAGCATTTT.